These 22 T cell receptor beta chains share one sample of origin, sequenced in a study of beta chain features in type 1 diabetes. Findings and limits, study-wide: Within each of all four CD4+ subsets, Type 1 diabetes patients had TCRB CDR3s that were moderately but significantly shorter.

These receptors are not linked to any known antigen. Every isolated RNA sample was fully reverse transcribed, so sequencing captured expressed TCRB transcripts. Method: immunoSEQ multiplex PCR; TCRdb's copy keeps in-frame clones and lacks some. Of roughly 160,000 clones in the sample, 7.8% were seen once. The sample comprised central memory CD4+ T cells from blood. All receptors come from a woman aged 40-49 years with type 1 diabetes.

This clone has a count of ten or more. The chain carries TRBV27 and TRBJ1-1; D perhaps matches TRBD1 (6 bases). The CDR3 length is 15 residues. Trimming took off 2 bases at V and 3 bases at J, with 13 bases between the two ends. CDR1 is MNHEY, CDR2 SMNVEV, per germline (reference sequence). Written as DNA, the CDR3 is TGTGCCAGCAGTTTACGGGGGAGGGGGGACACTGAAGCTTTCTTT. Its protein is CASSLRGRGDTEAFF.

This clone was detected a few times. V is TRBV19 and J is TRBJ2-3; possibly TRBD2 for D (5 bases). CDR3 size: 12 residues. Germline CDR1 is LNHDA and CDR2 is SQIVND (reference sequence). Trimming stripped 7 bases from V and 4 bases from J, with 9 bases between. For the CDR3, the DNA is TGTGCCAGTACCGGGAACTCAGATACGCAGTATTTT. It is translated as CASTGNSDTQYF.

The chain links TRBV28 to TRBJ2-2, with a weak D call TRBD1 (6 bases). The CDR3 consists of 14 residues. Trimming took off 7 bases at V and 0 bases at J, with 9 bases between the two ends. Germline-derived CDR1 and CDR2 are MDHEN and SYDVKM. CDR3 coding DNA: TGTGCCAGCACCGGGACAACGAACACCGGGGAGCTGTTTTTT. Translating gives CASTGTTNTGELFF.

This clone was seen more than once but under ten times. V is TRBV28 and J is TRBJ2-7, with D tentatively TRBD2 (6 bases). Trimming removed 6 bases from V and 5 bases from J, with 8 bases in between. CDR1 and CDR2 (germline): MDHEN, SYDVKM. This CDR3 has 11 residues. The CDR3 is CASRTRHEQYF. Here the CDR3 DNA reads TGTGCCAGCAGGACTAGACACGAGCAGTACTTC.

This clone was detected only a few times. The chain couples TRBV4-3 to TRBJ2-2; weak D call: TRBD1 (6 bases). This CDR3 spans 15 amino acids. Trimming took off 4 bases at V and 4 bases at J, with 13 bases between the two ends. Per the germline V gene, CDR1 is LGHNA and CDR2 is YSLEER. For the CDR3, the DNA is TGCGCCAGCAGCCTCGAACGACAGGCCACCGGGGAGCTGTTTTTT. This translates into CASSLERQATGELFF.

This clone came up many times. V and J are TRBV28 and TRBJ2-3; D possibly corresponds to TRBD1 (6 bases). The germline V gene encodes CDR1 MDHEN and CDR2 SYDVKM. CDR3 size: 16 residues. V lost 5 bases, J lost 5 bases, and 20 bases lay in between. In DNA, the CDR3 is TGTGCCAGCAGTCCCCGGCTTGGCAGGGACATAGATACGCAGTATTTT. This gives the protein CASSPRLGRDIDTQYF.

This chain connects TRBV19 to TRBJ2-5; TRBD2 is a possible D gene (6 bases). Germline V gives CDR1 LNHDA, CDR2 SQIVND (reference sequence). V lost 5 bases, J lost 4 bases, and 11 bases lay in between. The length of the CDR3 is 13 residues. Here the CDR3 reads CASSDGSGETQYF. The CDR3, as DNA: TGTGCCAGTAGTGACGGGAGTGGAGAGACCCAGTACTTC.

V and J are TRBV4-3 and TRBJ1-6; 7 bases are a match to TRBD1. With V trimmed by 3 bases and J by 8 bases, 7 bases remained unmatched. Germline assignment: CDR1 LGHNA and CDR2 YSLEER. The CDR3 consists of 15 residues. DNA of the CDR3: TGCGCCAGCAGCCAGGGACAGACCAACTATTCACCCCTCCACTTT. It is translated as CASSQGQTNYSPLHF.

V is TRBV29-1 and J is TRBJ1-5; TRBD1 matches 9 bases. The CDR3 is 15 residues long. Germline loops: CDR1 SQVTM, CDR2 ANQGSEA. The V segment lost 6 bases and the J segment 10 bases; nucleotides outside the gene matches: 16. The CDR3 DNA reads as TGCAGCGTGCTGCCCACCGGGACAGGGAATGAACCCCAGCATTTT. This sequence encodes CSVLPTGTGNEPQHF.

The chain's CDR3 is CASTLTSAPDTQYF. The CDR3 DNA is TGTGCCAGCACTTTAACTAGCGCGCCGGATACGCAGTATTTT. The genes are TRBV9 and TRBJ2-3; 7 positions match TRBD2. The V gene end was trimmed by 6 bases and the J gene end by 6 bases; junction bases not matched to a gene: 10. This CDR3 region has 14 residues. CDR1 is SGDLS and CDR2 is YYNGEE in the germline V gene.

The rearrangement links TRBV29-1 to TRBJ2-3; possibly TRBD2 for D (7 bases). CDR1 is SQVTM and CDR2 is ANQGSEA in the germline V gene. This CDR3 spans 14 amino acids. V lost 4 bases to trimming and J lost 0 bases, with 11 bases between them. CDR3 sequence (DNA): TGCAGCGTTGTGGCGGGGGCTAGCACAGATACGCAGTATTTT. Protein: CSVVAGASTDTQYF.

This clone was seen a handful of times. The chain is built from TRBV7-3 and TRBJ1-1, with 10 positions matching TRBD1. The germline V gene has CDR1 SGHTA and CDR2 FQGTGA. This CDR3 is built from 15 residues. Losses at the gene ends were 5 bases for V and 6 bases for J; bases not matched to a gene: 9. This CDR3 is CASSLGTGAIAEAFF. The CDR3 DNA reads as TGTGCCAGCAGCCTGGGGACAGGGGCGATCGCTGAAGCTTTCTTT.

This rearrangement joins TRBV2 to TRBJ1-1, with D tentatively TRBD1 (6 bases). CDR1 and CDR2 (germline): SNHLY, FYNNEI. V lost 5 bases and J 1 base, leaving 14 bases between the germline ends. The CDR3 totals 15 residues. The CDR3 region has the DNA TGTGCCAGCAGTCGACAGGACCCGAGGAACACTGAAGCTTTCTTT. It translates to CASSRQDPRNTEAFF.

This clone was observed a few times. V usage is TRBV9 and J usage is TRBJ2-7; possible D gene TRBD2, 5 bases. Germline lookup yields CDR1 SGDLS and CDR2 YYNGEE. Trimming removed 3 bases from V and 0 bases from J, with 16 bases in between. CDR3 length equals 16 residues. CDR3 amino acids: CASSGSRSGPSYEQYF. In nucleotides, the CDR3 is TGTGCCAGCAGCGGATCTAGGAGCGGCCCCTCCTACGAGCAGTACTTC.

The chain couples TRBV5-1 to TRBJ2-7, with a possible D match to TRBD2 (6 bases). The CDR3 has 14 amino acids. Trimming stripped 1 base from V and 2 bases from J, with 10 bases between. Germline values: CDR1 SGHRS, CDR2 YFSETQ. Written as DNA, the CDR3 is TGCGCCAGCAGCTTGCGGGGGTTTCCCTACGAGCAGTACTTC. As protein: CASSLRGFPYEQYF.

The rearrangement links TRBV30 to TRBJ1-1, with D possibly TRBD1 on 6 matching bases. Germline-derived CDR1 and CDR2 are GTSNPN and SVGIG (reference sequence). V was shortened by 8 bases and J by 10 bases, with 14 bases between the two germline ends. The CDR3 is made up of 10 amino acids. The CDR3 is CAGLQGAAFF. CDR3 DNA: TGTGCCGGTCTACAGGGTGCAGCTTTCTTT.

This clone came up a few times. V is TRBV10-3 and J is TRBJ2-1, with D unresolved. Germline CDR1 and CDR2: ENHRY and SYGVKD. V was trimmed by 1 base and J by 4 bases, leaving 8 bases between them. This CDR3 contains 14 residues. The CDR3 nucleotides are TGTGCCATCAGTGAGTTGCAGGATTACAATGAGCAGTTCTTC. Protein sequence: CAISELQDYNEQFF.

This clone was observed a few times. The rearrangement joins TRBV25-1 to TRBJ2-1, with 11 bases aligning to TRBD2. CDR1 MGHDK and CDR2 SYGVNS come from the germline V gene. The CDR3 sequence is 18 residues long. V lost 2 bases and J lost 0; bases outside the gene matches: 6. In DNA form, the CDR3 reads TGTGCCAGCAGTGAAACTAGCGGGAGAGGGAGCTCCTACAATGAGCAGTTCTTC. It encodes CASSETSGRGSSYNEQFF.

This sequence joins TRBV4-3 and TRBJ2-2; TRBD1 might be the D (6 bases). V shed 4 bases and J shed 4 bases, with 16 bases lying between them. The germline V gene encodes CDR1 LGHNA and CDR2 YSLEER. The CDR3 sequence is 16 residues long. The DNA for the CDR3 is TGCGCCAGCAGCCGGAACTACGGGACATTCACCGGGGAGCTGTTTTTT. Translating gives CASSRNYGTFTGELFF.

V usage is TRBV29-1 and J usage is TRBJ2-5; D gene ambiguous. The CDR3 extends over 11 amino acids. V gave up 8 bases and J gave up 3 bases, with 10 bases separating them. CDR1 is SQVTM and CDR2 is ANQGSEA in the germline V gene. The CDR3 DNA follows: TGCAGCCTCAGCGAGAAAGAGACCCAGTACTTC. It translates to CSLSEKETQYF.

This clone was detected a few times. V gene TRBV6-8 combines with J gene TRBJ1-6; D call uncertain. V was trimmed by 0 bases and J by 12 bases, leaving 9 bases between them. The CDR3 contains 13 residues. In germline, CDR1 is MNHGY, CDR2 SAAAGT. The CDR3 loop is CASSYSNTGPLHF. The DNA of the CDR3 is TGTGCCAGCAGTTACTCGAACACGGGACCCCTCCACTTT.

In its sample, this clone was seen once. The chain uses TRBV7-9 and TRBJ2-3, with D maybe TRBD2 (5 bases). CDR3 size: 15 residues. V was pared by 5 bases and J by 4 bases, with 16 bases between. CDR1 and CDR2 (germline): SEHNR, FQNEAQ (reference sequence). CDR3 nucleotides: TGTGCCAGCAGCCTCGACGGGGATGGGGCAGATACGCAGTATTTT. Its protein product is CASSLDGDGADTQYF.